The clone carrying this TCR beta chain has a count of ten or more. Its antigen is not known. Sequencing libraries for TCR beta were prepared with iRepertoire HTBI primers and Arm-PCR of CDR3 regions. MiXCR, run by TCRdb on the multiplex PCR reads, gives a single entry per CDR3 protein. The sample has about half a million distinct CDR3 sequences, approximately 12% seen once. Time point in this sample: newly diagnosed GD, antithyroid drugs for less than 3 months. Extracted PBMC RNA gave rise to the TCR library. Patients hailed from an endocrinology department in Xi'an, China. This entry is derived from a study of regulatory T cells in long-lasting Graves disease. Overall study results and limits: TRBV28, TRBJ1-2 and TRBJ2-5 were favored in persistent disease.

CDR3 length: 14 amino acids. Trimming shortened V by 2 bases and J by 3 bases, and 12 bases separated the two germline ends. Germline V gene sequence: CDR1 SGHNT, CDR2 YYREEE (reference sequence). These same data were also listed under a study on T cells in Graves' hyperthyroidism and ophthalmopathy. This second study says: Patients were excluded for uncontrolled infection, other autoimmune disease, pregnancy or lactation. TCR CDR3 regions were first amplified by RT-PCR with HTBI primers.

Material: peripheral blood mononuclear cells (PBMCs), obtained at new diagnosis, from a patient treated with antithyroid drugs. This sequence originates from a woman younger than 45 with Graves disease. The chain carries TRBV5-4 and TRBJ2-7; maybe TRBD1 (7 bases). The chain's CDR3 is CASSLGRGDYEQYF. The CDR3 DNA reads as TGTGCCAGCAGCTTAGGCAGGGGGGACTACGAGCAGTACTTC.